The rows below give T cell receptor beta chains drawn from one sample of a study of shared clonotypes between healthy human individuals. The data were produced by immunoSEQ multiplex PCR, yet TCRdb's version contains in-frame clones alone and is incomplete. The table lists under 1,900,000 clones, approximately 98.5% of them singletons. Sequenced sample: naive CD4+ T cells sorted from blood. These receptors were taken from a man aged 30 to 39 in good health. Both conserved end residues are part of each CDR3. The order of the fields is clone size, V gene, J gene, D gene, CDR3 DNA, CDR3 protein. A D gene is named only where the DNA matches it firmly. Clone size is not always given. Where it is, it says once, few, many or a class for expanded clones.

size: -
V: TRBV6-5
J: TRBJ2-7
D: -
DNA: TGTGCCAGCAGGAAAGGATGGAGAGACGAGCAGTACTTC
CDR3: CASRKGWRDEQYF

size: -
V: TRBV2
J: TRBJ1-1
D: -
DNA: TGTGCCAGCAGTTCCGAGGTAGTCACTGAAGCTTTCTTT
CDR3: CASSSEVVTEAFF

size: -
V: TRBV7-2
J: TRBJ2-7
D: TRBD1
DNA: TGTGCCAGCAGTCGGACAGGGTTTAACGAGCAGTACTTC
CDR3: CASSRTGFNEQYF

size: -
V: TRBV28
J: TRBJ1-5
D: -
DNA: TGTGCCAGCAGTTTCCATGTGGGGAGAGGCAATCAGCCCCAGCATTTT
CDR3: CASSFHVGRGNQPQHF

size: -
V: TRBV28
J: TRBJ2-7
D: -
DNA: TGTGCCAGCAGTTTTAGAGGGGGTTACGAGCAGTACTTC
CDR3: CASSFRGGYEQYF

size: once
V: TRBV18
J: TRBJ2-7
D: TRBD2
DNA: TGTGCCAGCTCACCGACTAGCGGGGGACCCTACGAGCAGTACTTC
CDR3: CASSPTSGGPYEQYF

size: -
V: TRBV28
J: TRBJ2-3
D: -
DNA: TGTGCCAGCACTACATCCGGGACAATCTTTCTTTTT
CDR3: CASTTSGTIFLF

size: -
V: TRBV9
J: TRBJ2-1
D: -
DNA: TGTGCCAGCAGCGTATCCGGGGTTCTGCTCTACAATGAGCAGTTCTTC
CDR3: CASSVSGVLLYNEQFF

size: -
V: TRBV6-6
J: TRBJ2-1
D: -
DNA: TGTGCCAGCAGGACCGAACGAAGCTCCTACAATGAGCAGTTCTTC
CDR3: CASRTERSSYNEQFF

size: -
V: TRBV7-2
J: TRBJ2-7
D: -
DNA: TGTGCCAGCAGCCCCCGGTGGTACGAGCAGTACTTC
CDR3: CASSPRWYEQYF

size: -
V: TRBV7-2
J: TRBJ2-2
D: -
DNA: TGTGCCAGCAGCTTCGGGGTCGGCGGGGAGCTGTTTTTT
CDR3: CASSFGVGGELFF

size: -
V: TRBV27
J: TRBJ2-7
D: -
DNA: TGTGCCAGCAGTTTCAGGGGAGGCGAGCAGTACTTC
CDR3: CASSFRGGEQYF

size: -
V: TRBV28
J: TRBJ2-2
D: TRBD1
DNA: TGTGCCAGCAGCCGAGGGACAGCGAACACCGGGGAGCTGTTTTTT
CDR3: CASSRGTANTGELFF

size: -
V: TRBV27
J: TRBJ2-1
D: TRBD2
DNA: TGTGCCAGCAGTCCGGGACTAGCGGGAGGATGGTCCTACAATGAGCAGTTCTTC
CDR3: CASSPGLAGGWSYNEQFF

size: once
V: TRBV2
J: TRBJ2-1
D: -
DNA: TGTGCCAGCAGTGAGCCCCATGAGCAGTTCTTC
CDR3: CASSEPHEQFF

size: once
V: TRBV7-9
J: TRBJ2-4
D: -
DNA: TGTGCCAGCAGCTTAGATCTGGGGCAAAAAAACATTCAGTACTTC
CDR3: CASSLDLGQKNIQYF

size: -
V: TRBV13
J: TRBJ2-1
D: TRBD2
DNA: TGTGCCAGCAGCTTAGATGGACTAGCGGGCCATGAGCAGTTCTTC
CDR3: CASSLDGLAGHEQFF

size: -
V: TRBV28
J: TRBJ2-7
D: TRBD1
DNA: TGTGCCAGCAGTTCATCCGGGACAGGAGTTTACGAGCAGTACTTC
CDR3: CASSSSGTGVYEQYF

size: -
V: TRBV28
J: TRBJ2-3
D: -
DNA: TGTGCCAGCAGTTTAACCCAGGGAACCAGGTCAGATACGCAGTATTTT
CDR3: CASSLTQGTRSDTQYF

size: -
V: TRBV7-9
J: TRBJ1-4
D: -
DNA: TGTGCCAGCAGCTACCGGGGAGGGGCGAATGAAAAACTGTTTTTT
CDR3: CASSYRGGANEKLFF

size: -
V: TRBV12-5
J: TRBJ2-1
D: TRBD2
DNA: TGTGCTAGTGGTTTGCTTACCCCCATACCGACGGGGGGCTACAATGAGCAGTTCTTC
CDR3: CASGLLTPIPTGGYNEQFF

size: -
V: TRBV6-5
J: TRBJ2-1
D: -
DNA: TGTGCCAGCACTTCCGGGAGAAGGAATGAGCAGTTCTTC
CDR3: CASTSGRRNEQFF

size: -
V: TRBV7-8
J: TRBJ2-7
D: -
DNA: TGTGCCAGCAGCCCCCGGCGGATATCCTACGAGCAGTACTTC
CDR3: CASSPRRISYEQYF

size: -
V: TRBV9
J: TRBJ2-1
D: -
DNA: TGTGCCAGCAGCCCCACAGGGAGCTCCTACAATGAGCAGTTCTTC
CDR3: CASSPTGSSYNEQFF

size: -
V: TRBV10-3
J: TRBJ2-7
D: -
DNA: TGTGCCATCAGTGAAATACAGGCCTCCTACGAGCAGTACTTC
CDR3: CAISEIQASYEQYF

size: -
V: TRBV7-8
J: TRBJ1-1
D: -
DNA: TGTGCCAGCAGCTTATTACCGGTGGGCACTGAAGCTTTCTTT
CDR3: CASSLLPVGTEAFF

size: -
V: TRBV27
J: TRBJ2-3
D: -
DNA: TGTGCCAGCAGCGGAACACGAGATACGCAGTATTTT
CDR3: CASSGTRDTQYF

size: once
V: TRBV5-1
J: TRBJ1-5
D: TRBD1
DNA: TGCGCCAGCAGCTTGGGGACAGGGAACAACCCCAATCAGCCCCAGCATTTT
CDR3: CASSLGTGNNPNQPQHF

size: -
V: TRBV2
J: TRBJ1-4
D: -
DNA: TGTGCCAGCAGAGGGGACTTTTTTAAGAGACTGTTTTTT
CDR3: CASRGDFFKRLFF

size: -
V: TRBV15
J: TRBJ2-2
D: TRBD1
DNA: TGTGCCACCAGCAGAGATATAGGGGGCTACACCGGGGAGCTGTTTTTT
CDR3: CATSRDIGGYTGELFF

size: -
V: TRBV5-4
J: TRBJ2-1
D: -
DNA: TGTGCCAGCAGCTCCCCTTCGAACAATGAGCAGTTCTTC
CDR3: CASSSPSNNEQFF

size: -
V: TRBV6-5
J: TRBJ2-7
D: TRBD2
DNA: TGTGCCACGGGCCCGGGAGGGCGCTACGAGCAGTACTTC
CDR3: CATGPGGRYEQYF

size: -
V: TRBV2
J: TRBJ1-5
D: -
DNA: TGTGCCAGCAGTGAAACCAGGAGTAGCAATCAGCCCCAGCATTTT
CDR3: CASSETRSSNQPQHF

size: -
V: TRBV7-8
J: TRBJ2-1
D: -
DNA: TGTGCCAGCAGCTTAGCGTTTCGGGGTTCGCTCCACAATGAGCAGTTCTTC
CDR3: CASSLAFRGSLHNEQFF

size: -
V: TRBV6-1
J: TRBJ2-7
D: TRBD2
DNA: TGTGCCAGCAGTAAAGGTCTGACTAGCGGGAGGGCCAGGTACGAGCAGTACTTC
CDR3: CASSKGLTSGRARYEQYF

size: -
V: TRBV5-4
J: TRBJ2-7
D: -
DNA: TGTGCCAGCAGCTCCCCCTTATCTTCCTACGAGCAGTACTTC
CDR3: CASSSPLSSYEQYF